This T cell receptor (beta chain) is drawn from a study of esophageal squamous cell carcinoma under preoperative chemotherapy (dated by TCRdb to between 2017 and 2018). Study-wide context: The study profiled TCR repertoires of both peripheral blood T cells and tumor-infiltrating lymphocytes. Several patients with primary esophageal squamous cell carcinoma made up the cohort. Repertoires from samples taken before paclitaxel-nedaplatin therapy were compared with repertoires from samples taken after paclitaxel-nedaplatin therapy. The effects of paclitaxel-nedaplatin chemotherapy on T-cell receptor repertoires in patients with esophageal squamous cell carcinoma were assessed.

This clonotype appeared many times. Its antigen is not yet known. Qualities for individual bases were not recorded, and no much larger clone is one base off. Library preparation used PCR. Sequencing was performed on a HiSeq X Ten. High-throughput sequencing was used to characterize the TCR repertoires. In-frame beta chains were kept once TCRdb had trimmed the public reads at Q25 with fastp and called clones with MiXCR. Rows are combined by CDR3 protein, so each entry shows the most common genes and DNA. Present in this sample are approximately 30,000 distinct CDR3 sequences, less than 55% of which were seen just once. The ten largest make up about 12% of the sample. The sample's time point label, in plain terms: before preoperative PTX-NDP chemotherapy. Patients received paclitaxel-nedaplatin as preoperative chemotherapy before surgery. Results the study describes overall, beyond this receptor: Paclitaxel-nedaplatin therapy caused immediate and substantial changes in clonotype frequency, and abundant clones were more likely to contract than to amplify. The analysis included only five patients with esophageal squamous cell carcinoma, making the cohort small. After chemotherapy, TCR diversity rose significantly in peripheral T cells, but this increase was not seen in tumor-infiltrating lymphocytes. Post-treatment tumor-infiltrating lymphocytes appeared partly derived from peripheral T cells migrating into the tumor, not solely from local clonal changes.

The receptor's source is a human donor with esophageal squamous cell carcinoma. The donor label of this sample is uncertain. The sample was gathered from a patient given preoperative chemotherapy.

The CDR3 protein sequence reads: CASSPLTGAADTQYF. The nucleotides are TGTGCCAGCAGCCCCCTGACGGGAGCGGCAGATACGCAGTATTTT. The V and J genes are TRBV7-2 and TRBJ2-3; TRBD2 is a weak D gene call, 6 bases matching. Between the V and J ends, shortened by 5 bases and 4 bases respectively, the junction contains 16 bases. The germline V gene sets CDR1 to SGHTA and CDR2 to FQGNSA. The CDR3 spans 15 residues, from the cysteine through the phenylalanine. Only CDR3 DNA remains: 45 bases, in frame from the first base. Here the CDR3 is joined to the reference TRBV7-2 and TRBJ2-3 genes, and the full variable domain is: GAGVSQSPSNKVTEKGKDVELRCDPISGHTALYWYRQSLGQGLEFLIYFQGNSAPDKSGLPSDRFSAERTGGSVSTLTIQRTQQEDSAVYLCASSPLTGAADTQYFGPGTRLTVL.